This is a list of T cell receptor beta chains from one sample in a study of early T cells in non-severe SARS-CoV-2 infection. TCRdb re-called the 5' RACE reads with MiXCR, one entry per CDR3 protein. The table includes around 50,000 distinct CDR3 sequences, more than 6.5% detected once. The sequenced sample was whole blood. Receptor source: an adult who was a healthcare worker with PCR-confirmed SARS-CoV-2 infection or an uninfected control (not recorded which). The CDR3 runs from the conserved cysteine through the conserved F or W. The D gene is left open where the match is weak. Rows may omit the clone size; those that give it use once, few, many or a size class.

many	TRBV18	TRBJ1-1	.	TGTGCCAGCTCACCACCGTGGGACCGGAAGGTAGCTTTCTTT	CASSPPWDRKVAFF
.	TRBV6-5	TRBJ1-1	.	TGTGCCAGCAGTTACTCGCAGGGCGACACTGAAGCTTTCTTT	CASSYSQGDTEAFF
.	TRBV20-1	TRBJ2-7	.	TGCAGTGCACCTGGGGAGGGGGCGCGGTACGAGCAGTACTTC	CSAPGEGARYEQYF
many	TRBV20-1	TRBJ2-7	.	TGCAGTGCTAGTGGAGGCCGGGACAATTACGAGCAGTACTTC	CSASGGRDNYEQYF
.	TRBV6-5	TRBJ2-4	.	TGTGCCAGCACTTCCGGGACACCATGGGGCATTCAGTACTTC	CASTSGTPWGIQYF
many	TRBV19	TRBJ1-2	TRBD1	TGTGCTTGTTCCCGGGACAGGTCTAACTATGGCTACACCTTC	CACSRDRSNYGYTF
many	TRBV9	TRBJ1-6	TRBD1	TGTGCCAGCAGCGGACAGGGTTATTCACCCCTCCACTTT	CASSGQGYSPLHF
many	TRBV7-9	TRBJ1-4	.	TGTGCCAGCAGCTTGAAGGACAGCCTGGGAAAACTGTTTTTT	CASSLKDSLGKLFF
few	TRBV18	TRBJ2-3	.	TGTGCCAGCTCACCCCCCGGGGCACAAACAGATACGCAGTATTTT	CASSPPGAQTDTQYF
many	TRBV28	TRBJ2-2	.	TGTGCCAGCAGCCACCTACAGGGAACGAACACCGGGGAGCTGTTTTTT	CASSHLQGTNTGELFF
few	TRBV12-3/TRBV12-4	TRBJ2-2	.	TGTGCCAGCAGTTTGCCCAACACCGGGGAGCTGTTTTTT	CASSLPNTGELFF
many	TRBV7-6	TRBJ1-1	TRBD1	TGTGCCAGCAGCTTAGGTAGAGGAGGACAGGGGAACACTGAAGCTTTCTTT	CASSLGRGGQGNTEAFF
many	TRBV29-1	TRBJ1-1	.	TGCAGCGTTGAGAAGGGTTTGAACACTGAAGCTTTCTTT	CSVEKGLNTEAFF
many	TRBV30	TRBJ1-1	TRBD1	TGTGCCTGGAGTCTTGACAGGGACACTGAAGCTTTCTTT	CAWSLDRDTEAFF
many	TRBV5-1	TRBJ2-1	.	TGCGCCAGCAGTACGGGGACCCCTAACTACAATGAGCAGTTCTTC	CASSTGTPNYNEQFF
.	TRBV4-3	TRBJ1-5	TRBD1	TGCGCCAGCAGCCAAGCCAGGGGGCAGATCAATCAGCCCCAGCATTTT	CASSQARGQINQPQHF
many	TRBV19	TRBJ2-1	.	TGTGCCAGTAGTATAGTGAATGAGCAGTTCTTC	CASSIVNEQFF
many	TRBV29-1	TRBJ2-1	.	TGCAGCGTTCGAGGGGGACGGGGAGCGGACAATGAGCAGTTCTTC	CSVRGGRGADNEQFF
many	TRBV27	TRBJ1-5	.	TGTGCCAGCAGTTCGGACAGCCCTCATCAGCCCCAGCATTTT	CASSSDSPHQPQHF
.	TRBV7-2	TRBJ2-4	TRBD2	TGTGCCAGCAGCATAGCGGGGGGAGCCAAAAACATTCAGTACTTC	CASSIAGGAKNIQYF
many	TRBV3-1	TRBJ1-2	.	TGTGCCAGCAGCCAAGAAATTAACTATGGCTACACCTTC	CASSQEINYGYTF
.	TRBV6-2/TRBV6-3	TRBJ2-7	TRBD2	TGTGCCAGCAGTTACCCAGCGGGGTACTACGAGCAGTACTTC	CASSYPAGYYEQYF
many	TRBV5-6	TRBJ1-5	.	TGTGCCAGCAGCTTGGAGGATCAGCCCCAGCATTTT	CASSLEDQPQHF
medium-sized	TRBV6-5	TRBJ1-3	.	TGTGCCAGCAGTCGTACAGTCTCTGGAAACACCATATATTTT	CASSRTVSGNTIYF
many	TRBV7-3	TRBJ1-1	.	TGTGCCAGCAGCACACAGGGAAACACTGAAGCTTTCTTT	CASSTQGNTEAFF
few	TRBV19	TRBJ2-1	.	TGTGCCAGTAGTATAGATCACGGGCTTATCTACAATGAGCAGTTCTTC	CASSIDHGLIYNEQFF
many	TRBV10-3	TRBJ2-3	.	TGTGCCATCAGTGAGGACCGGTTACCACACCCAGATACGCAGTATTTT	CAISEDRLPHPDTQYF
.	TRBV21-1	TRBJ1-4	.	TGTGCCAGCAGCAAAAGGACGGAACTTAATGAAAAACTGTTTTTT	CASSKRTELNEKLFF
many	TRBV12-3/TRBV12-4	TRBJ2-2	.	TGTGCCAGCAGTTTTTTAAGTCAGAACACCGGGGAGCTGTTTTTT	CASSFLSQNTGELFF
few	TRBV12-3/TRBV12-4	TRBJ2-2	TRBD1	TGTGCCAGCAGTAGACAGGGGGCAAACACCGGGGAGCTGTTTTTT	CASSRQGANTGELFF
.	TRBV5-6	TRBJ2-7	.	TGTGCCAGCAGCGCGGGACCTGGGCTTACCTACGAGCAGTACTTC	CASSAGPGLTYEQYF
few	TRBV7-2	TRBJ2-7	.	TGTGCCAGCCAGGGGACCAACTACGAGCAGTACTTC	CASQGTNYEQYF
few	TRBV5-1	TRBJ2-3	.	TGCGCCAGCAGCTCGGAAGGGGACGGCACAGATACGCAGTATTTT	CASSSEGDGTDTQYF
many	TRBV25-1	TRBJ2-7	.	TGTGCCAGCAGCGCGACAGTCTCCTACGAGCAGTACTTC	CASSATVSYEQYF
few	TRBV4-1	TRBJ2-1	TRBD2	TGCGCCAGCAGCCAAGATTCGAGTAGCGGGGGGGCAGGTGAGCAGTTCTTC	CASSQDSSSGGAGEQFF
.	TRBV7-9	TRBJ1-5	.	TGTGCCAGCAGCTCAACAGGCGAGAGCAATCAGCCCCAGCATTTT	CASSSTGESNQPQHF
many	TRBV6-1	TRBJ1-2	.	TGTGCCAGCGGTCAGGCTAACTATGGCTACACCTTC	CASGQANYGYTF
few	TRBV19	TRBJ1-3	TRBD1	TGTGCCAGTACCGTGACAGGGAAGCACACCATATATTTT	CASTVTGKHTIYF
.	TRBV5-8	TRBJ1-1	TRBD1	TGTGCCAGCAGCTTGGTGCTCGGACAGGTAAACACTGAAGCTTTCTTT	CASSLVLGQVNTEAFF
few	TRBV5-5	TRBJ2-1	.	TGTGCCAGCAGCCCGGCCACCAGCTCCTACAATGAGCAGTTCTTC	CASSPATSSYNEQFF
.	TRBV21-1	TRBJ2-1	.	TGTGCCAGCAGCAAACCCCCAGCGGGGGGGCCAGATGAGCAGTTCTTC	CASSKPPAGGPDEQFF
many	TRBV10-1	TRBJ2-1	TRBD1	TGCGCCAGCAGTGAGTCCAACAGGGGCAATGAGCAGTTCTTC	CASSESNRGNEQFF
many	TRBV6-2/TRBV6-3	TRBJ2-3	TRBD2	TGTGCCAGCAGTTACCCCCCTAGCGGGGTCCCAGATACGCAGTATTTT	CASSYPPSGVPDTQYF
many	TRBV12-3/TRBV12-4	TRBJ1-6	.	TGTGCCAGCAGTTTATCAGCAGGATCTAATTCACCCCTCCACTTT	CASSLSAGSNSPLHF
many	TRBV9	TRBJ1-6	TRBD1	TGTGCCAGCAGCCTTGGACAGGGAGCCTATAATTCACCCCTCCACTTT	CASSLGQGAYNSPLHF
many	TRBV9	TRBJ2-7	.	TGTGCCAGCAGCGCTGGGAGTTCCTACGAGCAGTACTTC	CASSAGSSYEQYF
many	TRBV27	TRBJ2-5	.	TGTGCCAGCAGGGACGGGATGGAGACCCAGTACTTC	CASRDGMETQYF
few	TRBV7-2	TRBJ1-4	.	TGTGCCAGCAGCTTAGGCTCCTGGTATAATGAAAAACTGTTTTTT	CASSLGSWYNEKLFF
.	TRBV6-6	TRBJ1-6	.	TGTGCCAGCAGTTACTCGTTCCAGGGGCAGTCACCCCTCCACTTT	CASSYSFQGQSPLHF
.	TRBV9	TRBJ2-4	.	TGTGCCAGCAGCCCGAGAGGAGGGGGAGGAAGTAAAAACATTCAGTACTTC	CASSPRGGGGSKNIQYF
few	TRBV6-6	TRBJ2-1	.	TGTGCCAGCCGAGTCCAGGGGTCGTACAATGAGCAGTTCTTC	CASRVQGSYNEQFF
.	TRBV2	TRBJ2-2	.	TGTGCCAGCAGTCCGACGACGAACGGGGAGCTGTTTTTT	CASSPTTNGELFF
.	TRBV4-3	TRBJ2-1	.	TGCGCCAGCAGCGACCTCTCGCCAGGGTCCAATGAGCAGTTCTTC	CASSDLSPGSNEQFF
few	TRBV6-6	TRBJ1-6	.	TGTGCCAGCAGCCCTCCTGATGGGAGGTCCCTCCACTTT	CASSPPDGRSLHF
many	TRBV29-1	TRBJ2-7	TRBD1	TGCAGCGTTGTCGGGGACAGGGAGTACGAGCAGTACTTC	CSVVGDREYEQYF